This T cell receptor beta chain was retrieved from a study of blood T cell repertoires in COVID-19. Study-wide context: Acute and convalescent COVID-19 specimens originated in the United States, Italy and Spain. T cells, B-cell-depleted T cells, or PBMCs supplied cDNA or gDNA.

This clone has just a few counts. Trimming removed 2 bases at V and 1 base at J, with 9 bases between. The CDR3 runs 15 residues. Looked up from germline, CDR1 is LNHDA and CDR2 is SQIVND (reference sequence). In the study's own analysis: Amplification with reference gene primers provided the estimates of nucleated cell counts. Measured with immunoSEQ multiplex PCR; TCRdb has only the in-frame clones, and not every one. Clone size and the V and J calls come from that table; the DNA yielded D and trimming. The table lists about half a million clones, around 85% of them singletons. The receptor was isolated from a human donor in a cohort sampled during active COVID-19. The V and J genes are TRBV19 and TRBJ1-3, with D perhaps matching TRBD1 (5 bases). Sequencing used peripheral blood. CDR3 protein: CASSIQGISGNTIYF. The CDR3 DNA sequence: TGTGCCAGTAGTATACAGGGTATTTCTGGAAACACCATATATTTT.